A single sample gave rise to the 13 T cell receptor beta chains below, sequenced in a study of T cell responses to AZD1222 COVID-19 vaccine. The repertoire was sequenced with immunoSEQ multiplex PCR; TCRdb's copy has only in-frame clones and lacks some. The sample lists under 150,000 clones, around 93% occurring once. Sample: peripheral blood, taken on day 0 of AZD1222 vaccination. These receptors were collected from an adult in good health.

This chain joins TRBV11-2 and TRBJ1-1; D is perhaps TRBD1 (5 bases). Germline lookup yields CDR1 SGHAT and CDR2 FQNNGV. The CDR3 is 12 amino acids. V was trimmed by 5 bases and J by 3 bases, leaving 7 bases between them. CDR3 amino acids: CASSPGYTEAFF. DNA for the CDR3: TGTGCCAGCAGCCCAGGGTACACTGAAGCTTTCTTT.

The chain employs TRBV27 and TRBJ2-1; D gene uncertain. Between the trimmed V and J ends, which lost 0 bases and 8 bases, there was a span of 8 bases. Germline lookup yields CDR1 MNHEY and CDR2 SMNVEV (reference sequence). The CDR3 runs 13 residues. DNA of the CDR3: TGTGCCAGCAGTTTATCGCCAGGCGATGAGCAGTTCTTC. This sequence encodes CASSLSPGDEQFF.

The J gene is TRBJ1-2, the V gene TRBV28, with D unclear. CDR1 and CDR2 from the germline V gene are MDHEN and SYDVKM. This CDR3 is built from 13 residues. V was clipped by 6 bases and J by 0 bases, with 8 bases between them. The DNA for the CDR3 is TGTGCCAGCAGGACCCTGCCTAACTATGGCTACACCTTC. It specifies CASRTLPNYGYTF.

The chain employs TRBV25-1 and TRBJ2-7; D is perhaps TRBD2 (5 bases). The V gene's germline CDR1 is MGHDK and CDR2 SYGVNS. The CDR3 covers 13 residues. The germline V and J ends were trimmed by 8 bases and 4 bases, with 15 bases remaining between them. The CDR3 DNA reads TGTGCCAGCGGGTCCGGGAATTATTACGAGCAGTACTTC. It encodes CASGSGNYYEQYF.

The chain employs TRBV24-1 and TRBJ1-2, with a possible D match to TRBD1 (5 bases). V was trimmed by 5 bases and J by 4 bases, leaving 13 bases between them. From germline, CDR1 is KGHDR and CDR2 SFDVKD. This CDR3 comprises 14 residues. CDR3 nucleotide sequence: TGTGCCACCAGTGCCGGCGGGGGACGCTATGGCTACACCTTC. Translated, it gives CATSAGGGRYGYTF.

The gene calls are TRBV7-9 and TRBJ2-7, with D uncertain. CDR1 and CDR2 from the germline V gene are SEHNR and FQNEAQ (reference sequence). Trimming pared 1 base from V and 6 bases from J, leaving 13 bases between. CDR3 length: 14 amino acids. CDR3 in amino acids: CASSLGYGYGEQYF. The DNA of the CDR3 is TGTGCCAGCAGCTTAGGGTACGGTTACGGCGAGCAGTACTTC.

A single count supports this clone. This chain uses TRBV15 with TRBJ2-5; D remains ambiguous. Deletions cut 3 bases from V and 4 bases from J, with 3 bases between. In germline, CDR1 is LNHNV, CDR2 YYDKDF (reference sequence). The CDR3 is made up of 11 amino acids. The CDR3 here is CATSRVETQYF. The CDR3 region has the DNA TGTGCCACCAGCAGGGTAGAGACCCAGTACTTC. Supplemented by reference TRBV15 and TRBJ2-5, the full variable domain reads DAMVIQNPRYQVTQFGKPVTLSCSQTLNHNVMYWYQQKSSQAPKLLFHYYDKDFNNEADTPDNFQSRRPNTSFCFLDIRSPGLGDTAMYLCATSRVETQYFGPGTRLLVL.

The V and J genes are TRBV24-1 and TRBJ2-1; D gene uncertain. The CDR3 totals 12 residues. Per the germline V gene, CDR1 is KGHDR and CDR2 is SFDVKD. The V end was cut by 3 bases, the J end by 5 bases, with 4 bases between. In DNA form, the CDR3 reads TGTGCCACCAGTGATACTAACAATGAGCAGTTCTTC. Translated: CATSDTNNEQFF.

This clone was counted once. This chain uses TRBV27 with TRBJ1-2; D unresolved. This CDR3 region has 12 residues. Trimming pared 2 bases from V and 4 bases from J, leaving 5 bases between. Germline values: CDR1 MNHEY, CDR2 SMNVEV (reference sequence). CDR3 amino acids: CASSLTVYGYTF. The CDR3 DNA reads TGTGCCAGCAGTTTAACCGTCTATGGCTACACCTTC.

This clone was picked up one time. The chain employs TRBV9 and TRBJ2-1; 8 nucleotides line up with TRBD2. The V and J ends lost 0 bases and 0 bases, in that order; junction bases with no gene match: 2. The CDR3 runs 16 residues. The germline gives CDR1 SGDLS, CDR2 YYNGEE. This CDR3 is CASSVVTSVSYNEQFF. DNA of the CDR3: TGTGCCAGCAGCGTAGTGACTAGCGTCTCCTACAATGAGCAGTTCTTC.

In DNA form, the CDR3 reads TGTGCCACCGAGGACCTTCGGGAGCAGTTCTTC. Encoded protein: CATEDLREQFF. The rearrangement links TRBV24-1 to TRBJ2-1; no clear D gene. V was shortened by 9 bases and J by 10 bases, with 12 bases between the two germline ends. In germline, CDR1 is KGHDR, CDR2 SFDVKD. This CDR3 has 11 residues.

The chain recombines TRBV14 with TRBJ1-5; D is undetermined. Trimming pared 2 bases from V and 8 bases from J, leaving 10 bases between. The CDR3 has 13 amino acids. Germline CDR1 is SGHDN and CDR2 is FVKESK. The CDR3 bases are TGTGCCAGCAGCCAACACACGGGAGAGCCCCAGCATTTT. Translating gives CASSQHTGEPQHF.

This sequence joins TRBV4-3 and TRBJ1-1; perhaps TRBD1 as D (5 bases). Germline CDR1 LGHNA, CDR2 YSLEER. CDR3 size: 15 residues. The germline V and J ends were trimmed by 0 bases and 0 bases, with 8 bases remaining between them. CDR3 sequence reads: CASSQEDRLNTEAFF. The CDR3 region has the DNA TGCGCCAGCAGCCAAGAAGACAGACTGAACACTGAAGCTTTCTTT.